This entry is about one TCR beta chain. Trimming left V 2 bases short and J 7 bases short, with 9 bases between. The CDR3 is made up of 13 amino acids. Germline assignment: CDR1 SGDLS and CDR2 YYNGEE. This entry comes from a study of T cell responses to AZD1222 COVID-19 vaccine. Profiling relied on immunoSEQ multiplex PCR, and the TCRdb table lists in-frame clones only, not all of them. The data show roughly 130,000 clones, approximately 85% seen once. The source of this sequence is an adult in good health. The sequencing here drew on peripheral blood, taken on day 0 of AZD1222 vaccination. This chain links TRBV9 with TRBJ2-2; D is unresolved. The CDR3 DNA is TGTGCCAGCAGCGTGCTCTCCGGCGGGGAGCTGTTTTTT. Amino acids: CASSVLSGGELFF.